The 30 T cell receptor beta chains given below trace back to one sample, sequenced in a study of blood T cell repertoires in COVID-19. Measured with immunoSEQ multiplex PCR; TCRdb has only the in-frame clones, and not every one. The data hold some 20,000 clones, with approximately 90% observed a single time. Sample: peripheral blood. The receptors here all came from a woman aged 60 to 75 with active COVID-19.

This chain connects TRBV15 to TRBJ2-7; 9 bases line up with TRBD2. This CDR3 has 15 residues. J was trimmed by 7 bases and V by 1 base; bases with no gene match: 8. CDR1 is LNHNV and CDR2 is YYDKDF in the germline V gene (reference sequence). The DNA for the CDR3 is TGTGCCACCAGCAGAGTTAGCGGGGGCGTGGGGGAGCAGTACTTC. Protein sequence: CATSRVSGGVGEQYF.

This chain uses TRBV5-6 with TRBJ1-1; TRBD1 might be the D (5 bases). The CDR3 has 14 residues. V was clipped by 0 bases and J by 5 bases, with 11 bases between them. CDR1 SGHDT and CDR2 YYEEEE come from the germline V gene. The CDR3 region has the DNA TGTGCCAGCAGCTTGGATAGGGGAGGGACTGAAGCTTTCTTT. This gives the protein CASSLDRGGTEAFF.

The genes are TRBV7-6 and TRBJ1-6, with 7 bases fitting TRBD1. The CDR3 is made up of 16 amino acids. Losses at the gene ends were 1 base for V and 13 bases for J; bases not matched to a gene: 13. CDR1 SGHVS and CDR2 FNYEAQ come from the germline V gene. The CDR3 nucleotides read TGTGCCAGCAGCTTAGGAAGCACAGGGGCTAGGGCCCCCCTCCACTTT. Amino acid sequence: CASSLGSTGARAPLHF. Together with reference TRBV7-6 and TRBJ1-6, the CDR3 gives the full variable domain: GAGVSQSPRYKVTKRGQDVALRCDPISGHVSLYWYRQALGQGPEFLTYFNYEAQQDKSGLPNDRFSAERPEGSISTLTIQRTEQRDSAMYRCASSLGSTGARAPLHFGNGTRLTVT.

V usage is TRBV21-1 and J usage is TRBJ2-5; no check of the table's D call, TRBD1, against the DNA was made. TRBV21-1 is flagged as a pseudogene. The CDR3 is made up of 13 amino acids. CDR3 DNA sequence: TGTGCCAGCAGGGGGCCCAGGGGGCAGACCCAGTACTTC. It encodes CASRGPRGQTQYF.

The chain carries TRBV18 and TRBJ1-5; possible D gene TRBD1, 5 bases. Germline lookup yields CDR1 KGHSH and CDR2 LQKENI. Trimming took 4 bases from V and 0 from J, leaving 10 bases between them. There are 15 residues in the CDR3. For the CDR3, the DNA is TGTGCCAGCTCACGGAAAGGGGATAGCAATCAGCCCCAGCATTTT. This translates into CASSRKGDSNQPQHF.

The CDR3 DNA reads as TGTGCCAGCAGCTTAGGTTTATCTTTCCCCCTCTACGAGCAGTACTTC. It codes for CASSLGLSFPLYEQYF. This rearrangement joins TRBV11-2 to TRBJ2-7; D ambiguous. The CDR3 runs to 16 residues. Per germline, CDR1 SGHAT and CDR2 FQNNGV. The ends were cut back, 1 base at V and 3 bases at J, with 16 bases in the middle.

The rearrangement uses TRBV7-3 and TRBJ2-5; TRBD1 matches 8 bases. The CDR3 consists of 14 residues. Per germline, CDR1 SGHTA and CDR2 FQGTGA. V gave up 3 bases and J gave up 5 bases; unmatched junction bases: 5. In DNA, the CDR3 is TGTGCCAGCAGCTTGGACAGGGTGGGGGAGACCCAGTACTTC. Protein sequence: CASSLDRVGETQYF.

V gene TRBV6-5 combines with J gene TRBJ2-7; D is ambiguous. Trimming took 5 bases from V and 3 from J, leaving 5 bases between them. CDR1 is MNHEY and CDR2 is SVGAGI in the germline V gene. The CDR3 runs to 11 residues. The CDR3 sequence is CASSLGYEQYF. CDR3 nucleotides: TGTGCCAGCAGTCTCGGCTACGAGCAGTACTTC.

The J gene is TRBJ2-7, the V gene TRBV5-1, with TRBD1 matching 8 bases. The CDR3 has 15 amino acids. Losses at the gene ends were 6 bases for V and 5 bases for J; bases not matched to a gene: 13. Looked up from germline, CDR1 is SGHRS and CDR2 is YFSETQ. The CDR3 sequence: CASTFTTGTGNEQYF. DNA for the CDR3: TGCGCCAGCACCTTTACTACGGGGACAGGCAACGAGCAGTACTTC. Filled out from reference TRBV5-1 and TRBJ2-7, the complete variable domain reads KAGVTQTPRYLIKTRGQQVTLSCSPISGHRSVSWYQQTPGQGLQFLFEYFSETQRNKGNFPGRFSGRQFSNSRSEMNVSTLELGDSALYLCASTFTTGTGNEQYFGPGTRLTVT.

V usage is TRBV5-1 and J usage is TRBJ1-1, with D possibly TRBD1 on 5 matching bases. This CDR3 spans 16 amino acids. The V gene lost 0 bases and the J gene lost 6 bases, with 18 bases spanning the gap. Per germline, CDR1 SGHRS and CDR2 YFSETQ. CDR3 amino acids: CASSLGRLQAWAEAFF. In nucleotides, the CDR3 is TGCGCCAGCAGCTTGGGTCGATTACAGGCGTGGGCTGAAGCTTTCTTT. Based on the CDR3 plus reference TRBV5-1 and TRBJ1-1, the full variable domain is KAGVTQTPRYLIKTRGQQVTLSCSPISGHRSVSWYQQTPGQGLQFLFEYFSETQRNKGNFPGRFSGRQFSNSRSEMNVSTLELGDSALYLCASSLGRLQAWAEAFFGQGTRLTVV.

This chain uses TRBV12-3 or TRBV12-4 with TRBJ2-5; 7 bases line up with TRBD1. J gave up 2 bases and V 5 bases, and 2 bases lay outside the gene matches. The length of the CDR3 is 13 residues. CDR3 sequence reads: CASSGGQQETQYF. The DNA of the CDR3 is TGTGCCAGCAGTGGGGGACAGCAAGAGACCCAGTACTTC.

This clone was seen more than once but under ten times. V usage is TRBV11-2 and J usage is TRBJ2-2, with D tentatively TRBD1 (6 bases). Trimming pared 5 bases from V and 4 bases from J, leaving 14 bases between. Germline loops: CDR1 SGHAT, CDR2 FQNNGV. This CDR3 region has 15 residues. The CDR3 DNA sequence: TGTGCCAGCAGCACGGAACCAGGGGTCACCGGGGAGCTGTTTTTT. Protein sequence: CASSTEPGVTGELFF.

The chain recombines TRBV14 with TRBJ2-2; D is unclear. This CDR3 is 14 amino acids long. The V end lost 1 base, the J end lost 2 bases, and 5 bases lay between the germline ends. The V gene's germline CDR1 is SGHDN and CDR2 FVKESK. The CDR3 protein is CASSQALNTGELFF. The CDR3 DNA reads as TGTGCCAGCAGCCAAGCCCTTAACACCGGGGAGCTGTTTTTT.

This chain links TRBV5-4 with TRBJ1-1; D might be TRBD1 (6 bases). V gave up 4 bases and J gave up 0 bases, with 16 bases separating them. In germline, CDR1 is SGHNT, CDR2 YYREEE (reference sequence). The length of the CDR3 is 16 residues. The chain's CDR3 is CASSAGGQDVNTEAFF. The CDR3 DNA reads TGTGCCAGCAGCGCGGGGGGGCAGGACGTGAACACTGAAGCTTTCTTT.

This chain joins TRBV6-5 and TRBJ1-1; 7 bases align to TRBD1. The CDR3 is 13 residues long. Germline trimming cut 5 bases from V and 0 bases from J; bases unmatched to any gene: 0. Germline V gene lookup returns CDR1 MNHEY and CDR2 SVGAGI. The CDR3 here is CASSTGVNTEAFF. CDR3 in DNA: TGTGCCAGCAGTACAGGGGTGAACACTGAAGCTTTCTTT.

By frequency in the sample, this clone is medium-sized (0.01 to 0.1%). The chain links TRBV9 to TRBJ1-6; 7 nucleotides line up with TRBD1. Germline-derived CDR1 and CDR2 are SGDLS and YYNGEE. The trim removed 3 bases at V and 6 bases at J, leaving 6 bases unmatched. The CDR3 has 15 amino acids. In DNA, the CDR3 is TGTGCCAGCAGCGGGACCCGGGACAGTAATTCACCCCTCCACTTT. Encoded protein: CASSGTRDSNSPLHF.

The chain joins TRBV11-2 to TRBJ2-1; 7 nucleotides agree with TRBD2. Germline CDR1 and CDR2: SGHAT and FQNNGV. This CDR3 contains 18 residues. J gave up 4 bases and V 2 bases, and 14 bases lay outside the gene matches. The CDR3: CASSLRGLRGGSYNEQFF. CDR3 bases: TGTGCCAGCAGCTTAAGAGGCCTTCGCGGGGGATCGTACAATGAGCAGTTCTTC.

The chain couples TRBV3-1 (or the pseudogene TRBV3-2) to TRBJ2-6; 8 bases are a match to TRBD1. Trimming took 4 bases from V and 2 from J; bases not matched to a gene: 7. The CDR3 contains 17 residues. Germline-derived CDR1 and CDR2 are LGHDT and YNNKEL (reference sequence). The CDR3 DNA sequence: TGTGCCAGCAGCCCCGAGACAGGGGTACCTGGGGCCAACGTCCTGACTTTC. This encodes CASSPETGVPGANVLTF.

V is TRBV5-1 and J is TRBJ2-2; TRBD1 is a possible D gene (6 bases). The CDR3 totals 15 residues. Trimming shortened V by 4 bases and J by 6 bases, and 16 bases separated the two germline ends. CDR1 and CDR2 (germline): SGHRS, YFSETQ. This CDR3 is CASSTGPTGSGELFF. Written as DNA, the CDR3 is TGCGCCAGCAGCACCGGACCCACAGGGTCCGGGGAGCTGTTTTTT. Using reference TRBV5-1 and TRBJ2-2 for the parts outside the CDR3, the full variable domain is KAGVTQTPRYLIKTRGQQVTLSCSPISGHRSVSWYQQTPGQGLQFLFEYFSETQRNKGNFPGRFSGRQFSNSRSEMNVSTLELGDSALYLCASSTGPTGSGELFFGEGSRLTVL.

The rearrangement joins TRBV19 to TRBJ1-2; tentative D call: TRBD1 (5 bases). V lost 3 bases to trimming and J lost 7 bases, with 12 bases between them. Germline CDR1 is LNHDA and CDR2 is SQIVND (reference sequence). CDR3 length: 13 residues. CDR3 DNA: TGTGCCAGTAGTATCATGCGGGGCGCTGGCTACACCTTC. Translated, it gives CASSIMRGAGYTF.

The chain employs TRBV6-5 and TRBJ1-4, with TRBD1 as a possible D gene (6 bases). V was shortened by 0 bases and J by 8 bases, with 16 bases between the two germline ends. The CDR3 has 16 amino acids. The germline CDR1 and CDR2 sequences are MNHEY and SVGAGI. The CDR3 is CASSYSTGGAGEKLFF. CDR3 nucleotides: TGTGCCAGCAGTTACTCGACTGGGGGGGCGGGCGAAAAACTGTTTTTT.

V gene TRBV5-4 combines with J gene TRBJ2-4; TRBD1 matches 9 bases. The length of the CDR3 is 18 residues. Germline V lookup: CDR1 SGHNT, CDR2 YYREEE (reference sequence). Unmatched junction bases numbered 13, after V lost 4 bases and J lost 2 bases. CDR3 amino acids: CASSRTNRGPATKNIQYF. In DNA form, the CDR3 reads TGTGCCAGCAGCCGGACAAACAGGGGGCCCGCTACCAAAAACATTCAGTACTTC.

The CDR3 DNA follows: TGTGCCAGCAGCCCGCGGCCTAGCGGGGGAGATACGCAGTATTTT. Its protein product is CASSPRPSGGDTQYF. This chain connects TRBV9 to TRBJ2-3, with 10 bases aligning to TRBD2. Germline V gene lookup returns CDR1 SGDLS and CDR2 YYNGEE. This CDR3 has 15 amino acids. The trim removed 4 bases at V and 5 bases at J, leaving 7 bases unmatched.

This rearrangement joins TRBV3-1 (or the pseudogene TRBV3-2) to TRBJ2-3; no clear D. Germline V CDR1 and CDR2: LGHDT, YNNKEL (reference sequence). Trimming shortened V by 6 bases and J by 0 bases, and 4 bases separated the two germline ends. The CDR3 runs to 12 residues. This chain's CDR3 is CASRESTDTQYF. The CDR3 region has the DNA TGTGCCAGCAGGGAGAGCACAGATACGCAGTATTTT.

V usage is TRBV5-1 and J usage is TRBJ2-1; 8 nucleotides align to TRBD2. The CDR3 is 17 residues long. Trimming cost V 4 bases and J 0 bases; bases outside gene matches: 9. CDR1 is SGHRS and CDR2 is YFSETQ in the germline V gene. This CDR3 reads CASSVSSGSSSYNEQFF. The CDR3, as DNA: TGCGCCAGCAGCGTCTCTAGCGGGTCGAGCTCCTACAATGAGCAGTTCTTC.

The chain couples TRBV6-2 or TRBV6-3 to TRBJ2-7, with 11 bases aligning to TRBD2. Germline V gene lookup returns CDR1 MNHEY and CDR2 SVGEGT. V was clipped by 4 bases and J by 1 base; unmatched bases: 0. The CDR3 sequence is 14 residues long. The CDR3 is CASSSSGGSYEQYF. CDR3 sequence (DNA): TGTGCCAGCAGTTCTAGCGGGGGGTCCTACGAGCAGTACTTC.

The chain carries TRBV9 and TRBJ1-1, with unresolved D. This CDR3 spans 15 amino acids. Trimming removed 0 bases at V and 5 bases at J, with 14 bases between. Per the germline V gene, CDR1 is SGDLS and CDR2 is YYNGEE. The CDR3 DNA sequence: TGTGCCAGCAGCGTAGCCGGCGGCCATGGGACTGAAGCTTTCTTT. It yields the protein CASSVAGGHGTEAFF.

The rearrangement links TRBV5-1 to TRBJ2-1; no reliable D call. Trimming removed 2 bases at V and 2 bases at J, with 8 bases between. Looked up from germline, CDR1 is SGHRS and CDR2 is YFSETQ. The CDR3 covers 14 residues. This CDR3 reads CASSFEATYNEQFF. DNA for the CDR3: TGCGCCAGCAGCTTCGAGGCCACCTACAATGAGCAGTTCTTC.

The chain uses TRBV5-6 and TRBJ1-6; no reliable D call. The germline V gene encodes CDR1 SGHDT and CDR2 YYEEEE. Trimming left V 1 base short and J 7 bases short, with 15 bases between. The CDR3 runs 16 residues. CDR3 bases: TGTGCCAGCAGCTTGAGTCGGGTTACGAAGAATTCACCCCTCCACTTT. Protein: CASSLSRVTKNSPLHF.

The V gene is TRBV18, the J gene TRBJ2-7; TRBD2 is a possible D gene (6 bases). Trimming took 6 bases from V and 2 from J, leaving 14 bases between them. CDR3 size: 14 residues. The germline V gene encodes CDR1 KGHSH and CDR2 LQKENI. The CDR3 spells CASSAGRWPYEQYF. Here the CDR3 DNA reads TGTGCCAGCTCCGCGGGACGGTGGCCCTACGAGCAGTACTTC.